This T cell receptor (beta chain) derives from a study of shared T cell receptors in the human thymus. This CDR3 is built from 15 residues. Germline CDR1 WSHSY, CDR2 SAAADI. V was cut by 2 bases and J by 7 bases, with 15 bases left in between. Measured with immunoSEQ multiplex PCR; TCRdb has only the in-frame clones, and not every one. The table lists over 650,000 clones, 80% to 90% of them singletons. The data were also submitted as part of a second study, on human thymus T cells. That work contributes: All donors were healthy Finnish infants who were undergoing corrective surgery to treat congenital heart defects. In corrective heart surgery, resections were taken, and these provided the thymus tissue. An apparent bias in V and J gene usage was seen in thymic and blood repertoires. Among unrelated individuals, related research reported thymic repertoires that overlapped highly.

Sequenced material: thymocytes. The gene calls are TRBV10-2 and TRBJ1-5; D may be TRBD1 (5 bases). The receptor was derived from a boy less than two years old with a congenital heart defect. The CDR3 DNA is TGCGCCAGCAGTGAGCCTCGGCAGGGAGGCCAGCCCCAGCATTTT. Translated, it gives CASSEPRQGGQPQHF.